This TCR beta chain was captured by sequencing in a study of T cells in Graves' hyperthyroidism and ophthalmopathy. Overall study findings and caveats: In blood, most of the thyroid clonotypes expanded above 0.001 were also present. Patients with ophthalmopathy were separated from those with stable hyperthyroidism by a 13 V-J model.

This clonotype has only a few counts. The antigen remains undetermined. The CDR3 has 14 amino acids. Unmatched junction bases numbered 8, after V lost 6 bases and J lost 5 bases. The source material, RNA transcripts, was used to amplify TCR beta CDR3 regions. A first-round RT-PCR of the TCR CDR3 used the HTBI primer set. TCRdb reanalysed the multiplex PCR reads using MiXCR and keeps one entry per CDR3 protein. The profile shows some 720,000 distinct CDR3 sequences, roughly 17% of them singletons. In making diagnoses, clinical symptoms, serum thyroxine and TRAb, thyroid ultrasound and orbital computed tomography were all used.

The source is a young man with Graves' hyperthyroidism. V usage is TRBV12-3 or TRBV12-4 and J usage is TRBJ2-3, with TRBD1 identical over 7 bases. The sample was blood. The CDR3: CASSSNRGQDTQYF. CDR3 DNA: TGTGCCAGCAGCTCGAACAGGGGCCAAGATACGCAGTATTTT.